The source of this T cell receptor (beta chain) is a study of cytomegalovirus exposure and HLA in healthy donors. Primers for the PCR totalled 60 Vbeta and 13 Jbeta. This table comes from immunoSEQ multiplex PCR, and its TCRdb copy is limited to in-frame clones, with some not included. This table holds about 98,000 clones, around 70% found once. Whole-study findings and limits: Common viral pathogens were later found to be apparently linked to several of the most significant clusters.

With respect to this clone: Antigen specificity is unknown.

The length of the CDR3 is 15 residues. V gave up 4 bases and J gave up 4 bases; unmatched junction bases: 8. Germline CDR1 is SGDLS and CDR2 is YYNGEE. This chain uses TRBV9 with TRBJ2-7; TRBD2 agrees at 10 bases. This clonotype was obtained from a female donor in good health and CMV-seronegative. The source material was PBMCs. The CDR3 here is CASSSRSGGAYEQYF. The CDR3 DNA reads as TGTGCCAGCAGCTCCAGGAGCGGGGGGGCTTACGAGCAGTACTTC.